This T cell receptor (beta chain) was identified in a study of T cells in Graves' hyperthyroidism and ophthalmopathy. As for the study in general: Prior to any treatment, at the point of initial diagnosis, peripheral blood was collected.

The CDR3 is made up of 15 amino acids. V was clipped by 5 bases and J by 5 bases, with 16 bases between them. Looked up from germline, CDR1 is SGHAT and CDR2 is FQNNGV. If no ophthalmopathy progression occurred within 18 months, Graves' hyperthyroidism was stable. Any patient presenting with uncontrolled infection, other autoimmune disease, pregnancy or lactation was left out. It was RNA transcripts that yielded the amplified TCR beta CDR3 regions. Primed by the HTBI set, a first-round RT-PCR was run on the TCR CDR3. TCRdb called the multiplex PCR reads again in MiXCR, with one record for every CDR3 protein. This sample yields roughly 420,000 distinct CDR3 sequences, of which 15% to 18% are seen a single time; roughly an eighth belongs to the top ten. This clonotype was observed at least ten times.

The chain couples TRBV11-2 to TRBJ2-4; unclear D gene. The TCR was taken from a woman younger than 30 with Graves' hyperthyroidism. Sequencing input: blood. CDR3 sequence reads: CASSLNLPQQNIQYF. In DNA form, the CDR3 reads TGTGCCAGCAGCCTTAACCTTCCCCAACAAAACATTCAGTACTTC. The full variable domain, completed using reference TRBV11-2 and TRBJ2-4, is EAGVAQSPRYKIIEKRQSVAFWCNPISGHATLYWYQQILGQGPKLLIQFQNNGVVDDSQLPKDRFSAERLKGVDSTLKIQPAKLEDSAVYLCASSLNLPQQNIQYFGAGTRLSVL.